The 10 T cell receptor beta chains listed next were all sequenced from one sample in a study of blood T cell repertoires in COVID-19. TCRdb keeps only in-frame clones here, not all; method: immunoSEQ multiplex PCR. The sample consists of over 200,000 clones, roughly 80% of them appearing once. Source material: PBMCs or T cells enriched from blood (not recorded which). The source is a man aged 55 to 70 who had recovered from COVID-19.

The chain uses TRBV24-1 and TRBJ2-2, with 11 nucleotides matching TRBD1. The CDR3 covers 14 residues. V dropped 9 bases and J dropped 4; count of bases not matched to a gene: 3. The germline CDR1 and CDR2 sequences are KGHDR and SFDVKD. The chain's CDR3 is CATVGTGGTGELFF. The DNA for the CDR3 is TGTGCCACCGTCGGGACAGGGGGCACCGGGGAGCTGTTTTTT.

The chain is built from TRBV15 and TRBJ2-7; D not certain. The CDR3 covers 15 residues. Between the trimmed V and J ends, which lost 0 bases and 2 bases, there was a span of 11 bases. Germline CDR1 is LNHNV and CDR2 is YYDKDF (reference sequence). The CDR3 loop reads CATSRDYTEPYEQYF. CDR3 DNA: TGTGCCACCAGCAGAGATTACACAGAACCCTACGAGCAGTACTTC.

The chain carries TRBV10-2 and TRBJ2-7, with D unclear. The germline CDR1 and CDR2 sequences are WSHSY and SAAADI. This CDR3 region has 13 residues. The V end lost 3 bases, the J end lost 0 bases, and 6 bases lay between the germline ends. CDR3 nucleotides: TGCGCCAGCAGTGATTTCGGCTCCTACGAGCAGTACTTC. Protein sequence: CASSDFGSYEQYF.

The DNA of the CDR3 is TGTGCCAGTAGTATAAGGCGGGGCCTGAACACCGGGGAGCTGTTTTTT. Translated: CASSIRRGLNTGELFF. This chain uses TRBV19 with TRBJ2-2, with a weak D call TRBD2 (6 bases). Germline CDR1 LNHDA, CDR2 SQIVND (reference sequence). Trimming took off 2 bases at V and 1 base at J, with 11 bases between the two ends. This CDR3 spans 16 amino acids.

This clone was counted a single time. The chain joins TRBV7-9 to TRBJ2-2; TRBD1 is a possible D gene (6 bases). V was cut by 5 bases and J by 1 base, with 17 bases left in between. The CDR3 runs to 17 residues. Germline lookup yields CDR1 SEHNR and CDR2 FQNEAQ (reference sequence). The chain's CDR3 is CASSQGQSAMNTGELFF. The CDR3 nucleotides are TGTGCCAGCAGCCAAGGACAGAGCGCCATGAACACCGGGGAGCTGTTTTTT.

V and J are TRBV27 and TRBJ2-1; D may be TRBD1 (6 bases). The CDR3 has 15 amino acids. V was trimmed by 0 bases and J by 3 bases, leaving 9 bases between them. Germline loops: CDR1 MNHEY, CDR2 SMNVEV (reference sequence). The CDR3 DNA sequence: TGTGCCAGCAGTTTATCAGGACAGATCTACAATGAGCAGTTCTTC. Residues: CASSLSGQIYNEQFF.

The chain uses TRBV9 and TRBJ2-1; 14 bases line up with TRBD2. Germline-derived CDR1 and CDR2 are SGDLS and YYNGEE. V lost 0 bases, J lost 8 bases, and 13 bases stayed unmatched. The CDR3 contains 19 residues. The chain's CDR3 is CASSVEGSRTSGGYYEQFF. The CDR3 nucleotides read TGTGCCAGCAGCGTAGAGGGCAGCAGGACTAGCGGGGGGTACTATGAGCAGTTCTTC.

The chain links TRBV7-2 to TRBJ2-5, with D possibly being TRBD1 (5 bases). Germline-derived CDR1 and CDR2 are SGHTA and FQGNSA. The ends were cut back, 2 bases at V and 5 bases at J, with 12 bases in the middle. The CDR3 covers 14 residues. The CDR3 region has the DNA TGTGCCAGCAGCTTATCAGGGTCGAGGGAGACCCAGTACTTC. Amino acid sequence: CASSLSGSRETQYF.

The chain links TRBV19 to TRBJ1-5; 9 positions match TRBD1. This CDR3 contains 16 residues. CDR1 and CDR2 from the germline V gene are LNHDA and SQIVND (reference sequence). The J segment lost 0 bases and the V segment lost 4 bases, leaving 4 bases of the junction unmatched. CDR3 DNA sequence: TGTGCCAGTAGTAGGGACAGGGTGGATAGCAATCAGCCCCAGCATTTT. Protein sequence: CASSRDRVDSNQPQHF.

The CDR3 protein is CASKETGFQPQHF. The CDR3 DNA follows: TGTGCCAGTAAAGAGACAGGGTTTCAGCCCCAGCATTTT. The V and J genes are TRBV19 and TRBJ1-5, with 7 bases fitting TRBD1. The V segment lost 7 bases and the J segment 6 bases; nucleotides outside the gene matches: 6. The CDR3 sequence is 13 residues long. Germline CDR1 is LNHDA and CDR2 is SQIVND (reference sequence).